A single sample gave rise to the 25 T cell receptor beta chains below, sequenced in a study of blood T cell repertoires in COVID-19. The data were produced by immunoSEQ multiplex PCR, yet TCRdb's version contains in-frame clones alone and is incomplete. The sample holds roughly 100,000 clones, about three quarters seen once. The sequencing sample was made of peripheral blood. The receptors were sampled from a man older than 75 with COVID-19, enrolled during active disease.

The rearrangement links TRBV2 to TRBJ2-1; possibly TRBD2 for D (7 bases). Germline lookup yields CDR1 SNHLY and CDR2 FYNNEI. Trimming pared 7 bases from V and 8 bases from J, leaving 18 bases between. The CDR3 sequence is 14 residues long. CDR3 in DNA: TGTGCCAGCAACCCATTAACAGGGAGGGATGAGCAGTTCTTC. As protein: CASNPLTGRDEQFF. The whole variable domain, remainder taken from reference TRBV2 and TRBJ2-1, is EPEVTQTPSHQVTQMGQEVILRCVPISNHLYFYWYRQILGQKVEFLVSFYNNEISEKSEIFDDQFSVERPDGSNFTLKIRSTKLEDSAMYFCASNPLTGRDEQFFGPGTRLTVL.

This chain joins TRBV11-2 and TRBJ2-1; TRBD2 agrees at 7 bases. Germline lookup yields CDR1 SGHAT and CDR2 FQNNGV. The V gene end was trimmed by 6 bases and the J gene end by 7 bases; junction bases not matched to a gene: 6. The CDR3 runs 13 residues. CDR3: CASSIGRGNEQFF. The CDR3 DNA sequence: TGTGCCAGCAGTATTGGGCGGGGGAATGAGCAGTTCTTC. Supplemented by reference TRBV11-2 and TRBJ2-1, the full variable domain reads EAGVAQSPRYKIIEKRQSVAFWCNPISGHATLYWYQQILGQGPKLLIQFQNNGVVDDSQLPKDRFSAERLKGVDSTLKIQPAKLEDSAVYLCASSIGRGNEQFFGPGTRLTVL.

The chain joins TRBV6-6 to TRBJ2-7, with 7 bases fitting TRBD1. The germline V gene has CDR1 MNHNY and CDR2 SVGAGI (reference sequence). The CDR3 covers 15 residues. V trimming: 5 bases; J trimming: 0 bases; junction bases outside the gene matches: 7. The CDR3 is CASSPSRGSSYEQYF. The CDR3 DNA reads TGTGCCAGCAGTCCTTCCAGGGGGAGCTCCTACGAGCAGTACTTC.

In this sample, this clone turned up many times. The chain joins TRBV27 to TRBJ2-7; 8 nucleotides align to TRBD1. Germline CDR1 is MNHEY and CDR2 is SMNVEV (reference sequence). The CDR3 totals 15 residues. The V gene end was trimmed by 2 bases and the J gene end by 4 bases; junction bases not matched to a gene: 7. The CDR3 bases are TGTGCCAGCAGTTTAAAGGGGCAGGGGGCTTACGAGCAGTACTTC. Protein product: CASSLKGQGAYEQYF.

This sequence joins TRBV28 and TRBJ2-5; D uncertain. Trimming took off 8 bases at V and 5 bases at J, with 9 bases between the two ends. Germline lookup yields CDR1 MDHEN and CDR2 SYDVKM. The length of the CDR3 is 11 residues. The CDR3 sequence is CASARSETQYF. The CDR3 DNA sequence: TGTGCCAGCGCTCGGAGTGAGACCCAGTACTTC.

The chain uses TRBV5-1 and TRBJ2-1, with TRBD1 matching over 7 bases. V gave up 0 bases and J gave up 5 bases; unmatched junction bases: 2. Germline V gene sequence: CDR1 SGHRS, CDR2 YFSETQ. The CDR3 is 14 amino acids. Here the CDR3 reads CASSLGQGDNEQFF. The CDR3, as DNA: TGCGCCAGCAGCTTGGGACAGGGTGACAATGAGCAGTTCTTC. The variable domain in full, with the rest retrieved from reference TRBV5-1 and TRBJ2-1, is KAGVTQTPRYLIKTRGQQVTLSCSPISGHRSVSWYQQTPGQGLQFLFEYFSETQRNKGNFPGRFSGRQFSNSRSEMNVSTLELGDSALYLCASSLGQGDNEQFFGPGTRLTVL.

The chain uses TRBV28 and TRBJ2-7, with D perhaps TRBD1 (8 bases). The CDR3 contains 17 residues. The germline V and J ends were trimmed by 4 bases and 2 bases, with 21 bases remaining between them. Germline values: CDR1 MDHEN, CDR2 SYDVKM. The CDR3 sequence is CASSSPGQGGAAYEQYF. The DNA of the CDR3 is TGTGCCAGCAGTTCTCCCGGACAGGGAGGGGCCGCCTACGAGCAGTACTTC.

This clone was detected a few times. The CDR3 protein is CALKGGISSYEQYF. DNA for the CDR3: TGCGCCTTAAAGGGGGGGATTAGCTCCTACGAGCAGTACTTC. The rearrangement uses TRBV23-1 and TRBJ2-7; D may be TRBD2 (7 bases). TRBV23-1 carries the ORF label, with uncertain function. The ends were cut back, 11 bases at V and 0 bases at J, with 17 bases in the middle. CDR3 length equals 14 residues.

V and J are TRBV5-4 and TRBJ2-3; 12 positions match TRBD2. The CDR3 sequence is 15 residues long. Germline-derived CDR1 and CDR2 are SGHNT and YYREEE (reference sequence). Unmatched junction bases numbered 5, after V lost 5 bases and J lost 4 bases. CDR3 DNA: TGTGCCAGCAGACCGACTAGCGGGAGCCCAGATACGCAGTATTTT. Residues: CASRPTSGSPDTQYF.

The chain is built from TRBV7-3 and TRBJ2-2; 7 bases agree with TRBD2. Germline CDR1 reads SGHTA; CDR2 reads FQGTGA. The CDR3 runs 14 residues. Losses at the gene ends were 5 bases for V and 6 bases for J; bases not matched to a gene: 6. CDR3: CASSVGEGAGELFF. The CDR3 DNA reads TGTGCCAGCAGCGTAGGGGAGGGTGCCGGGGAGCTGTTTTTT. Filled out from reference TRBV7-3 and TRBJ2-2, the complete variable domain reads GAGVSQTPSNKVTEKGKYVELRCDPISGHTALYWYRQSLGQGPEFLIYFQGTGAADDSGLPNDRFFAVRPEGSVSTLKIQRTERGDSAVYLCASSVGEGAGELFFGEGSRLTVL.

The chain uses TRBV9 and TRBJ2-2; D unresolved. Trimming left V 0 bases short and J 4 bases short, with 4 bases between. CDR3 length: 13 residues. Per germline, CDR1 SGDLS and CDR2 YYNGEE. CDR3 region: CASSVASTGELFF. The CDR3 nucleotides read TGTGCCAGCAGCGTAGCATCCACCGGGGAGCTGTTTTTT.

V and J are TRBV5-1 and TRBJ2-5; the D is unclear. Trimming removed 0 bases from V and 3 bases from J, with 3 bases in between. Germline V CDR1 and CDR2: SGHRS, YFSETQ. The CDR3 extends over 12 amino acids. The CDR3 DNA is TGCGCCAGCAGCTTGGATAAAGAGACCCAGTACTTC. Encoded protein: CASSLDKETQYF.

This clone was seen many times. V is TRBV27 and J is TRBJ2-2, with TRBD2 matching 8 bases. Trimming cost V 5 bases and J 7 bases; bases outside gene matches: 6. The length of the CDR3 is 14 residues. Germline assignment: CDR1 MNHEY and CDR2 SMNVEV (reference sequence). CDR3 bases: TGTGCCAGCAGTGTAAGAGCGGGAGTCGGGGAGCTGTTTTTT. Protein sequence: CASSVRAGVGELFF.

This clone was counted between two and nine times. The chain carries TRBV20-1 and TRBJ2-7, with a possible D match to TRBD2 (6 bases). The V gene lost 3 bases and the J gene lost 7 bases, with 22 bases spanning the gap. The germline CDR1 and CDR2 sequences are DFQATT and SNEGSKA (reference sequence). CDR3 length: 15 amino acids. The CDR3 region is CSASSLGTLGGEQYF. In nucleotides, the CDR3 is TGCAGTGCTAGTTCATTAGGGACTCTCGGCGGAGAGCAGTACTTC.

The rearrangement uses TRBV4-1 and TRBJ2-6; the match to TRBD2 covers 7 bases. The CDR3 sequence is 18 residues long. CDR1 is MGHRA, CDR2 YSYEKL, per germline. The chain's CDR3 is CPPSRRGDLSSGANVLTF. For the CDR3, the DNA is TGCCCCCCCAGCCGTCGGGGGGACTTAAGCTCTGGGGCCAACGTCCTGACTTTC.

This clone occurred a few times. The genes are TRBV7-6 and TRBJ1-2; maybe TRBD1 (6 bases). The germline CDR1 and CDR2 sequences are SGHVS and FNYEAQ. CDR3 length: 14 amino acids. The V end was cut by 1 base, the J end by 8 bases, with 14 bases between. CDR3 sequence reads: CASSLGGTPRGYTF. The CDR3 nucleotides read TGTGCCAGCAGCTTAGGGGGGACACCGAGGGGCTACACCTTC.

This chain uses TRBV18 with TRBJ2-1; TRBD2 agrees at 9 bases. CDR1 and CDR2 (germline): KGHSH, LQKENI. With V trimmed by 5 bases and J by 3 bases, 5 bases remained unmatched. This CDR3 comprises 15 residues. CDR3 DNA: TGTGCCAGCTCAGCCGGGACTAGCAGCTACAATGAGCAGTTCTTC. It yields the protein CASSAGTSSYNEQFF.

V and J are TRBV29-1 and TRBJ2-7, with D perhaps TRBD2 (6 bases). This CDR3 has 13 residues. The germline CDR1 and CDR2 sequences are SQVTM and ANQGSEA. V lost 2 bases, J lost 6 bases, and 14 bases lay in between. The CDR3 spells CSVEKAGTGEQYF. DNA for the CDR3: TGCAGCGTTGAAAAAGCGGGTACGGGCGAGCAGTACTTC.

The chain combines TRBV19 with TRBJ1-1; D is uncertain. Germline assignment: CDR1 LNHDA and CDR2 SQIVND (reference sequence). Trimming took 7 bases from V and 9 from J, leaving 18 bases between them. This CDR3 contains 13 residues. The CDR3 is CASTPSGGRQAFF. The CDR3 nucleotides are TGTGCCAGTACCCCCTCGGGAGGGAGGCAAGCTTTCTTT.

The chain has TRBV27 and TRBJ1-2; the match to TRBD1 covers 9 bases. Trimming at V came to 6 bases and at J to 1 base, leaving 6 bases not matched to a gene. CDR1 is MNHEY, CDR2 SMNVEV, per germline (reference sequence). This CDR3 contains 15 residues. The CDR3 DNA reads TGTGCCAGCAGGGGGTACAGGGGGCTTAACTATGGCTACACCTTC. Translation gives CASRGYRGLNYGYTF.

The chain combines TRBV6-5 with TRBJ1-4, with 7 bases aligning to TRBD1. Germline V gene sequence: CDR1 MNHEY, CDR2 SVGAGI. This CDR3 spans 14 amino acids. J was trimmed by 8 bases and V by 6 bases; bases with no gene match: 9. The CDR3 here is CASSLRQGGEKLFF. As DNA, the CDR3 is TGTGCCAGCAGCCTCCGACAGGGCGGAGAAAAACTGTTTTTT.

The chain has TRBV28 and TRBJ1-1; weak D call: TRBD1 (5 bases). Germline V CDR1 and CDR2: MDHEN, SYDVKM. This CDR3 spans 13 amino acids. Trimming stripped 1 base from V and 6 bases from J, with 9 bases between. The CDR3 DNA sequence: TGTGCCAGCAGTTTATTTGGGGCCTCTGAAGCTTTCTTT. Its protein product is CASSLFGASEAFF.

The gene calls are TRBV25-1 and TRBJ2-5; 8 bases fit TRBD2. From germline, CDR1 is MGHDK and CDR2 SYGVNS. The length of the CDR3 is 17 residues. After removal of 1 base from V and 2 bases from J, the junction contained 9 bases not matched to a gene. The CDR3 DNA sequence: TGTGCCAGCAGTGAATCTTCGGGACTAGAGGGTCAAGAGACCCAGTACTTC. Translation gives CASSESSGLEGQETQYF.

The rearrangement joins TRBV15 to TRBJ1-5; TRBD1 aligns across 9 bases. The CDR3 runs to 16 residues. V dropped 9 bases and J dropped 1; count of bases not matched to a gene: 10. Germline assignment: CDR1 LNHNV and CDR2 YYDKDF (reference sequence). CDR3 residues: CATRETGTGSNQPQHF. In DNA, the CDR3 is TGTGCCACAAGGGAGACCGGGACAGGGAGCAATCAGCCCCAGCATTTT.

V and J are TRBV30 and TRBJ1-2; D ambiguous. The CDR3 spans 17 residues. The V end lost 2 bases, the J end lost 8 bases, and 27 bases lay between the germline ends. Germline V gene sequence: CDR1 GTSNPN, CDR2 SVGIG (reference sequence). The CDR3 coding sequence is TGTGCCTGGAGTTTCCTTGAGGGAAATGTCGGGAATCGGGGCTACACCTTC. Translation: CAWSFLEGNVGNRGYTF.